The 16 T cell receptor beta chains reported below all come from one sample, sequenced in a study of shared clonotypes between healthy human individuals. Assay used: immunoSEQ multiplex PCR; TCRdb lists only in-frame clones, some missing. The table includes about 2,500,000 clones, more than 90% detected once. The specimen was naive CD4+ T cells sorted from blood. The subset: CD45RA+ positively selected. The receptor source for this set is a man aged 18 to 30 in good health.

The J gene is TRBJ2-7, the V gene TRBV2, with D possibly TRBD1 on 5 matching bases. CDR3 length: 14 amino acids. Germline loops: CDR1 SNHLY, CDR2 FYNNEI. Deletions cut 3 bases from V and 6 bases from J, with 15 bases between. For the CDR3, the DNA is TGTGCCAGCAGTGATTTGTCAGGGTATGGCGAGCAGTACTTC. Its protein is CASSDLSGYGEQYF.

The chain employs TRBV30 and TRBJ2-7; D gene ambiguous. CDR3 length equals 11 residues. Germline lookup yields CDR1 GTSNPN and CDR2 SVGIG (reference sequence). The V gene lost 1 base and the J gene lost 5 bases, with 6 bases spanning the gap. The CDR3 nucleotides are TGTGCCTGGAGTGCCAGAAACGAGCAGTACTTC. This encodes CAWSARNEQYF. Filled out from reference TRBV30 and TRBJ2-7, the complete variable domain reads SQTIHQWPATLVQPVGSPLSLECTVEGTSNPNLYWYRQAAGRGLQLLFYSVGIGQISSEVPQNLSASRPQDRQFILSSKKLLLSDSGFYLCAWSARNEQYFGPGTRLTVT.

The chain uses TRBV30 and TRBJ2-2, with 8 positions matching TRBD1. This CDR3 comprises 14 residues. Germline CDR1 GTSNPN, CDR2 SVGIG (reference sequence). With 3 bases clipped from V and 8 bases from J, the junction kept 8 bases outside the gene matches. The CDR3 DNA follows: TGTGCCTGGAGGCTGACAGGGGCGGGAGGGGAGCTGTTTTTT. Its protein is CAWRLTGAGGELFF. The full variable domain, in which reference TRBV30 and TRBJ2-2 provide the parts outside the CDR3, is SQTIHQWPATLVQPVGSPLSLECTVEGTSNPNLYWYRQAAGRGLQLLFYSVGIGQISSEVPQNLSASRPQDRQFILSSKKLLLSDSGFYLCAWRLTGAGGELFFGEGSRLTVL.

A note on this clone: The sample holds other DNA sequences that translate to the same CDR3. CDR3 nucleotide sequence: TGTGCCAGCAGACAGGGCGTCTACGAGCAGTACTTC. This translates into CASRQGVYEQYF. The chain carries TRBV6-1 and TRBJ2-7; possibly TRBD1 for D (6 bases). The CDR3 sequence is 12 residues long. The ends were cut back, 6 bases at V and 3 bases at J, with 9 bases in the middle. Germline loops: CDR1 MNHNS, CDR2 SASEGT.

The chain joins TRBV21-1 to TRBJ1-1. TRBV21-1 is deemed a pseudogene. The CDR3 contains 14 residues. As DNA, the CDR3 is TGTGCCAGCAGCAAATCAAGGCCGAACACTGAAGCTTTCTTT. Its protein product is CASSKSRPNTEAFF.

The chain links TRBV7-9 to TRBJ2-3, with TRBD2 identical over 10 bases. CDR1 is SEHNR and CDR2 is FQNEAQ in the germline V gene (reference sequence). The CDR3 contains 15 residues. Trimming removed 3 bases from V and 4 bases from J; junction bases left unmatched: 4. CDR3 residues: CASSFHGLAADTQYF. CDR3 bases: TGTGCCAGCAGCTTCCACGGACTAGCGGCAGATACGCAGTATTTT.

CDR3 in amino acids: CASSPHNEQFF. The CDR3 DNA reads TGTGCCAGCAGTCCTCACAATGAGCAGTTCTTC. The genes are TRBV25-1 and TRBJ2-1; D remains unclear. CDR1 and CDR2 from the germline V gene are MGHDK and SYGVNS. The ends were cut back, 5 bases at V and 5 bases at J, with 4 bases in the middle. The CDR3 is 11 residues long.

The rearrangement links TRBV5-5 to TRBJ1-1; 7 nucleotides align to TRBD1. Looked up from germline, CDR1 is SGHKS and CDR2 is YYEKEE (reference sequence). J was trimmed by 0 bases and V by 2 bases; bases with no gene match: 7. The CDR3 totals 16 residues. DNA of the CDR3: TGTGCCAGCAGCTTTCTCTCCGGGACAGTGAACACTGAAGCTTTCTTT. This translates into CASSFLSGTVNTEAFF.

A word on this clone: Other DNA sequences in the sample encode the same CDR3. The rearrangement uses TRBV5-1 and TRBJ1-1, with D unresolved. Germline V gene sequence: CDR1 SGHRS, CDR2 YFSETQ. This CDR3 is built from 14 residues. Trimming took 4 bases from V and 3 from J, leaving 13 bases between them. CDR3 protein: CASSLSGGDTEAFF. The CDR3 DNA is TGCGCCAGCAGCCTGTCGGGCGGCGACACTGAAGCTTTCTTT. Full variable domain (rest looked up from reference TRBV5-1 and TRBJ1-1): KAGVTQTPRYLIKTRGQQVTLSCSPISGHRSVSWYQQTPGQGLQFLFEYFSETQRNKGNFPGRFSGRQFSNSRSEMNVSTLELGDSALYLCASSLSGGDTEAFFGQGTRLTVV.

Turning to this clone: The same CDR3 arises from other DNA sequences in this sample as well. The chain combines TRBV30 with TRBJ2-6; 8 bases are shared with TRBD1. The CDR3 consists of 15 residues. Germline trimming cut 5 bases from V and 0 bases from J; bases unmatched to any gene: 3. The germline V gene encodes CDR1 GTSNPN and CDR2 SVGIG (reference sequence). The CDR3 region has the DNA TGTGCCTGGGGACAGGGCGACTCTGGGGCCAACGTCCTGACTTTC. Protein: CAWGQGDSGANVLTF.

The gene calls are TRBV27 and TRBJ1-1; D remains ambiguous. Germline assignment: CDR1 MNHEY and CDR2 SMNVEV (reference sequence). Trimming took off 4 bases at V and 1 base at J, with 10 bases between the two ends. CDR3 length equals 14 residues. The DNA for the CDR3 is TGTGCCAGCAGTTCCCGGACGGCGAACACTGAAGCTTTCTTT. Translating gives CASSSRTANTEAFF.

The V and J genes are TRBV30 and TRBJ1-6; D not certain. Germline-derived CDR1 and CDR2 are GTSNPN and SVGIG (reference sequence). V lost 4 bases and J lost 7, with 5 bases in between. CDR3 size: 11 residues. CDR3: CAWTENSPLHF. The CDR3 bases are TGTGCCTGGACTGAAAATTCACCCCTCCACTTT.

The chain couples TRBV12-5 to TRBJ2-2, with 8 nucleotides matching TRBD2. CDR1 and CDR2 from the germline V gene are LGHNT and FRNRAP. The CDR3 extends over 15 amino acids. With 4 bases clipped from V and 9 bases from J, the junction kept 10 bases outside the gene matches. CDR3 region: CASGSSRGGYRELFF. The CDR3 region has the DNA TGTGCTAGTGGTTCGTCCCGGGGGGGGTACCGGGAGCTGTTTTTT.

V and J are TRBV6-1 and TRBJ2-7; 9 bases map to TRBD2. The ends lost 6 bases at V and 6 bases at J; junction bases unmatched: 6. The CDR3 consists of 13 residues. The germline V gene encodes CDR1 MNHNS and CDR2 SASEGT. DNA of the CDR3: TGTGCCAGCAGGTTAGCGGGAGCGGGCGAGCAGTACTTC. This translates into CASRLAGAGEQYF.

The CDR3 region is CASSLGDSWSYEQYF. In DNA, the CDR3 is TGCGCCAGCAGCTTGGGGGACAGCTGGTCCTACGAGCAGTACTTC. The chain has TRBV5-1 and TRBJ2-7; TRBD1 aligns across 7 bases. Trimming cost V 0 bases and J 1 base; bases outside gene matches: 4. Looked up from germline, CDR1 is SGHRS and CDR2 is YFSETQ. There are 15 residues in the CDR3.

This chain joins TRBV5-6 and TRBJ1-4, with no clear D. Per germline, CDR1 SGHDT and CDR2 YYEEEE. The CDR3 loop spans 14 amino acids. V was trimmed by 4 bases and J by 8 bases, leaving 15 bases between them. CDR3 protein: CASSRRRGKEKLFF. CDR3 sequence (DNA): TGTGCCAGCAGCAGGAGACGAGGTAAAGAAAAACTGTTTTTT.